This TCR beta chain was obtained from a study of OX40 agonist ivuxolimab in advanced cancers. The CDR3 sequence is 15 residues long. CDR1 and CDR2 (germline): SGHRS, YFSETQ. V was clipped by 3 bases and J by 5 bases; unmatched bases: 8. Clones were sequenced by immunoSEQ multiplex PCR, and TCRdb holds only the in-frame ones, with some missing. The sample gives 70,000 to 75,000 clones, roughly 85% of which show up once; approximately 0.5% is in the top ten. This TCR came from an adult with an advanced solid tumor such as melanoma, head and neck, liver or kidney cancer. The V and J genes are TRBV5-1 and TRBJ1-1, with 9 nucleotides matching TRBD1. This sample comprised CD4+ or CD8+ T cells sorted from blood, obtained in a trial of the OX40 agonist ivuxolimab. Here the CDR3 DNA reads TGCGCCAGCAGCTCATCGACAGGGGGTCGGACTGAAGCTTTCTTT. Translated, it gives CASSSSTGGRTEAFF.